This T cell receptor beta chain stems from a study of blood T cell repertoires in COVID-19 (dated by TCRdb to 2020 to 2022). As for the study more broadly: Collaborator samples came from the United States, Italy and Spain and covered acute and convalescent phases of COVID-19. The samples were drawn from the first 160 participants of the ongoing ImmuneRACE study and from 1,254 subjects provided by 6 global collaborators. The prospective study material was composed of cDNA or gDNA derived from T cells, B-cell-depleted T cells, or PBMCs. HLA class I and class II types, where available, came from metadata supplied by the sample provider rather than from assay-based typing. The dataset comprised deeply sampled blood TCRbeta repertoires from subjects exposed to, actively infected with, or recovered from COVID-19. The repertoires were released in a freely available public database intended as a resource for research on the immune response to SARS-CoV-2. Nearly every sample came with metadata listing a de-identified subject ID, COVID-19 status, age in years and sex. Beyond this particular receptor, the publication reports: The amount of clinical and demographic metadata varied by source and participant and was provided uncurated.

Measured from the cysteine to the phenylalanine, the CDR3 is 13 residues long. Solely the CDR3 DNA is kept, with 39 bases framed from the first base. Sequences SGDLS (CDR1) and YYNGEE (CDR2) are obtained from the germline V gene. At the junction V is shortened by 4 bases and J by 6 bases, with 14 bases in between. TCRbeta CDR3 regions were amplified from genomic DNA using the immunoSEQ Assay, a bias-controlled multiplex PCR. In the authors' own workflow: The number of nucleated cells in each sample was estimated by amplification of reference gene primers within the assay. To quantify the absolute abundance of each unique TCRbeta CDR3 rearrangement, sequence reads were collapsed and filtered. Productive Simpson clonality was computed per sample as the square root of Simpson's diversity index over productive rearrangements. Here the immuneACCESS table is served through TCRdb, limited to in-frame sequences with V and J called. Missing clones are a known gap in these copies; in checked studies unresolved V genes cover under half, and the rest lacks a known reason. The D gene and trimming were derived from the DNA, and the V and J assignments and clone size from that table. The sample table lists fewer than 200,000 clones, around three quarters of them with a count of one. The ten largest clonotypes hold approximately 8% of the sample.

Each collaborating institution followed its own protocols to collect whole blood in K2EDTA tubes. For TCRbeta analysis, collaborators shipped samples in one of three forms: frozen whole blood, isolated PBMCs, or DNA extracted from either of those sample types. This clone was seen just once. Its antigen specificity is not known. No much larger clone exists at a distance of one base, and base qualities are not known. The V gene is TRBV9 and the J gene is TRBJ2-7; the D segment could be TRBD1, given 6 matching bases. The sequencing sample was made of peripheral blood. The receptor comes from a man aged 60 to 69 with acute or convalescent COVID-19. Read as DNA, the sequence is TGTGCCAGCAGCCCACCGAGGGGGTTCGAGCAGTACTTC. It translates as CASSPPRGFEQYF.